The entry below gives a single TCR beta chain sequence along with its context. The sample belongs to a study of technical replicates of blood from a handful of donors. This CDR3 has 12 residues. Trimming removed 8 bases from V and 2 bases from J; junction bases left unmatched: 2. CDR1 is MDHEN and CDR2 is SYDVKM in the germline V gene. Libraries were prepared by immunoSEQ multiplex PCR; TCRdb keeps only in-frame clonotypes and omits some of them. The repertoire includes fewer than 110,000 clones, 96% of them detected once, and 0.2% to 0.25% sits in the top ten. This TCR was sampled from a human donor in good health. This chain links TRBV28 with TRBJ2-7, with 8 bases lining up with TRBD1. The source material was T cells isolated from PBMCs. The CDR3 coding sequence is TGTGCCAGCGGGACAGGACCCTACGAGCAGTACTTC. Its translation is CASGTGPYEQYF.